This T cell receptor (beta chain) was found in a study of cytomegalovirus exposure and HLA in healthy donors. PCR primers comprised 60 Vbeta and 13 Jbeta primers. Data came from immunoSEQ multiplex PCR; TCRdb stores just in-frame clones and leaves some out. The table lists roughly 100,000 clones, around 80% of them singletons. The CDR3 is 13 amino acids. Germline V lookup: CDR1 PRHDT, CDR2 FYEKMQ (reference sequence). The V and J ends lost 5 bases and 4 bases respectively, with 8 bases between them. This sequence joins TRBV13 and TRBJ1-4; D ambiguous. This sequence originates from a woman aged 18-30 years in good health and CMV-seropositive. Sequences were obtained from PBMCs. The CDR3 protein is CASSTGVNEKLFF. For the CDR3, the DNA is TGTGCCAGCAGCACCGGGGTTAATGAAAAACTGTTTTTT.